This T cell receptor beta chain was obtained from a study of regulatory T cells in long-lasting Graves disease (dated by TCRdb to the early 2020s). Looking at the study overall: Patients with newly diagnosed Graves' disease had been on antithyroid drugs for under 3 months. Patients with persistent Graves' disease were compared with patients with newly diagnosed Graves' disease using TCR sequencing and RNA sequencing of peripheral blood. The study was conducted in China and was registered as a clinical trial. A total of 35 or so samples underwent TCR sequencing: around 13 from persistent and 20 from newly diagnosed Graves' disease patients.

The sample's time point, from its label and the paper: newly diagnosed GD, antithyroid drugs for less than 3 months. RNA was extracted from PBMCs in TRIzol for both TCR sequencing and RNA sequencing. Graves' disease was diagnosed according to American Thyroid Association guidelines. Patients for the study were recruited at an endocrinology department in Xi'an, China. From each patient, approximately 9.9 milliliters of peripheral blood was collected into an EDTA anticoagulant tube. Ficoll Paque Plus density gradient separation was used to isolate PBMCs, and no further T cell sorting was performed. An Agilent 2100 Bioanalyzer and agarose gel were used to assess RNA quality, and a NanoDrop 2000 was used to measure RNA concentration. General conclusions and limits of the study: Sequencing and analysis were limited to the TCR beta chain. Patients with persistent disease shared more public clonotypes (about 2,700) than newly diagnosed patients did (approximately 1,000). TRBV28, TRBJ1-2 and TRBJ2-5 were preferentially used in persistent disease, while TRBV20-1 and TRBJ2-1 were favored in newly diagnosed disease. The authors noted that the small sample size was a limitation that may lower accuracy. Compared with newly diagnosed patients, patients with persistent Graves' disease had lower TCR Shannon entropy and fewer highly expanded clones, which suggests clonal expansion. Peripheral blood alone was examined, since thyroid tissue, which constituted the primary lesion, could not be accessed.

CDR1 MDHEN and CDR2 SYDVKM are derived from the germline V gene. The germline ends are 8 bases apart after V is trimmed by 2 bases and J by 1 base. Counted from cysteine to phenylalanine, this CDR3 has 14 amino acids. CDR3 DNA only is kept here, 42 bases in frame from base 1. The protocol used for the library was multiplex PCR. Instrument used: Illumina HiSeq 4000. To build TCR beta libraries, CDR3 regions were amplified by Arm-PCR using iRepertoire HTBI primers. Gel purification was performed on PCR products prior to sequencing. Under the source paper's analysis protocol: Across samples, 60 to 80 TRBV and 15 or so TRBJ segments were identified and used for gene usage analysis of CDR3 amino acid clonotypes. COPE and FqMerger were used to merge the filtered high-quality paired reads into contigs. BLAST was used to align contigs to IMGT TRBV, TRBD and TRBJ reference genes, with CDR3 defined following IMGT. Clonotypes above 0.1% frequency were classified as highly expanded clones. Shannon entropy was used to measure repertoire diversity, and the Gini coefficient was used to measure V-J evenness. Clonotypes shared by more than one individual were considered public. Clones were called with MiXCR by TCRdb after fastp trimmed the public reads at Q25, and only in-frame beta chains were retained. Each entry is one CDR3 protein sequence, shown with its most common DNA and genes. The V and J calls, along with clone size, are taken from TCRdb and not from the paper's own processing. This sample is represented by hundreds of thousands of distinct CDR3 sequences; approximately 15% of them were singletons. Approximately 18% of the sample goes to the ten largest clones.

A remark on this clonotype: There is no known antigen for this receptor. Base-call qualities are not available, and no considerably larger clone is one nucleotide away.

These data were also reused for a study on T cells in Graves' hyperthyroidism and ophthalmopathy. According to the second study: Stable Graves' hyperthyroidism was defined as no progression to ophthalmopathy during 18 months of follow-up. Hyperthyroidism patients were newly diagnosed, with disease duration under 2 months, and aged 18 to 65 years. Exclusion was applied to patients with uncontrolled infections, other autoimmune diseases, pregnancy or lactation. Clinical symptoms, serum thyroxine and TRAb, thyroid ultrasound, and orbital computed tomography formed the basis for the diagnoses. The TCR CDR3 was subjected to a first round of RT-PCR using the HTBI primer set and the Qiagen OneStep RT-PCR kit. Most expanded thyroid clonotypes (frequency above 0.001) were also detected in blood, suggesting blood repertoires may reflect thyroid immune responses. A 13 V-J signature model separated ophthalmopathy from stable hyperthyroidism, with about 90% sensitivity and just under 84% specificity in cross-validation and 80%/75% in testing. In validation, the model predicted progression to ophthalmopathy with approximately 71% sensitivity and approximately 74% specificity, a median of about 6 months before onset. To identify TCR V-J signatures that set the groups apart, the researchers used a discovery cohort of more than 95 patients, made up of 40 to 45 with Graves' ophthalmopathy and approximately 57 with stable Graves' hyperthyroidism. Whether ophthalmopathy could be predicted prospectively was tested in an independent validation cohort made up of 18 to 20 hyperthyroidism patients plus 17 patients who later progressed to ophthalmopathy. For training and testing, the 100 or so patients in the discovery cohort were randomly divided in a 7:3 ratio. Thyroid tissue and blood T-cell repertoires from more than five Graves' hyperthyroidism patients were also compared in the study. After blood sampling, hyperthyroidism patients were treated with methimazole at a starting dose of 30 mg daily, and ophthalmopathy patients were treated with high-dose intravenous methylprednisolone. Libraries were constructed in a second round of multiplex PCR, after which size selection and purification were carried out. Libraries were sequenced paired-end with 100 bp reads on an Illumina HiSeq2000. SOAPnuke was used to process the raw data, throwing out any read that contained adapters or uncalled bases, had a mean Phred below 15, or lacked an exact constant-primer or identifier match. High-quality paired reads were merged using COPE v1.2.5, and each unique nucleotide sequence was defined as a clonotype. MiTCR v1.1 was used to align the clonotypes against IMGT TRBV, TRBD and TRBJ reference segments. The analysis was restricted to V-J combinations with a frequency above 0.0001, which together covered 99.2% of the repertoires. A TCS score was defined as the ratio of F50 (clonal expansion) to E x V (chaos), with BLOSUM62-based TCRdist applied between CDR3 peptides within each V-J. Welch's t-statistics and random forest reduced 500 to 550 V-J features to 13, which were used in a naive Bayes classifier (R e1071). No statistical method was used to fix the sample size in advance, and group allocation was not hidden from the investigators. According to the paper, TCR Vbeta CDR3 sequencing was carried out on around 140 peripheral blood samples, which came from 40 to 45 ophthalmopathy, fewer than 80 hyperthyroidism and around 17 progressor patients.

In this chain, TRBV28 is recombined with TRBJ1-1; TRBD1 is possibly the D segment (5 matching bases). The specimen comprised peripheral blood mononuclear cells (PBMCs), sampled at new diagnosis, from a patient treated with antithyroid drugs. The TCR was taken from a woman aged 25 to 45 with Graves disease. Donor details come from another sample of the same person, matched by shared clones. The sequence in DNA is TGTGCCAGCAGTTTAGGGGCGGCGAACACTGAAGCTTTCTTT. It codes for CASSLGAANTEAFF. When the CDR3 is completed using the reference TRBV28 and TRBJ1-1 genes on either side, the full variable domain is DVKVTQSSRYLVKRTGEKVFLECVQDMDHENMFWYRQDPGLGLRLIYFSYDVKMKEKGDIPEGYSVSREKKERFSLILESASTNQTSMYLCASSLGAANTEAFFGQGTRLTVV.